What follows is one T cell receptor beta chain and its context. The antigen remains unidentified. Primers: 60 Vbeta forward and 13 Jbeta reverse. Sequencing used immunoSEQ multiplex PCR; TCRdb keeps in-frame clones, though not all of them. The sample lists about 160,000 clones, roughly four fifths occurring once. The sample originates from a study of cytomegalovirus exposure and HLA in healthy donors. Study conclusions and caveats: Reports indicated that the classifier achieved high specificity and sensitivity in diagnosing cytomegalovirus status. Most subjects' HLA-A and HLA-B alleles were reportedly predicted from TCR beta sequences.

This receptor was taken from a man between 50 and 59 years old in good health and CMV-seropositive. Sequencing was performed on PBMCs.

This CDR3 reads CASSVTGDHNSPLHF. The DNA for the CDR3 is TGTGCCAGCAGCGTAACAGGGGACCATAATTCACCCCTCCACTTT. The chain uses TRBV9 and TRBJ1-6, with 7 bases identical to TRBD1. V lost 1 base to trimming and J lost 5 bases; unmatched junction nucleotides: 3. This CDR3 region has 15 residues. CDR1 and CDR2 from the germline V gene are SGDLS and YYNGEE.